A single sample is the source of the 4 T cell receptor beta chains below, sequenced in a study of CD8 T cells in Susac syndrome. Reverse transcription of roughly 0.5 to 1 ug RNA was performed with random hexamers. TCRdb re-derived calls from the immunoSEQ multiplex PCR reads in MiXCR, one entry per CDR3 protein. The sample lists about 430,000 distinct CDR3 sequences; around 83% were seen once. Sequenced: CD8+ T cells from PBMCs. All receptors derive from a human donor with multiple sclerosis.

The chain has TRBV6-2 or TRBV6-3 and TRBJ1-1, with no clear D. CDR3 length: 16 amino acids. Germline V lookup: CDR1 MNHEY, CDR2 SVGEGT. V was shortened by 6 bases and J by 1 base, with 18 bases between the two germline ends. CDR3 protein: CASSRASPGPNTEAFF. The CDR3 DNA reads TGTGCCAGCAGCCGGGCCTCACCCGGACCGAACACTGAAGCTTTCTTT.

This chain links TRBV9 with TRBJ1-1; perhaps TRBD1 as D (5 bases). CDR3 size: 14 residues. Germline V lookup: CDR1 SGDLS, CDR2 YYNGEE. V was trimmed by 0 bases and J by 4 bases, leaving 10 bases between them. The CDR3 loop is CASSVVKGRTEAFF. Written as DNA, the CDR3 is TGTGCCAGCAGCGTAGTGAAGGGGCGCACTGAAGCTTTCTTT.

This clonotype was seen only once. The chain couples TRBV30 to TRBJ2-3, with 8 positions matching TRBD2. Losses at the gene ends were 0 bases for V and 4 bases for J; bases not matched to a gene: 6. Germline V gene data show CDR1 as GTSNPN and CDR2 as SVGIG (reference sequence). This CDR3 region has 15 residues. The CDR3 DNA follows: TGTGCCTGGAGTGTAGCGGGGGCCGTCGCAGATACGCAGTATTTT. Its protein is CAWSVAGAVADTQYF. The variable domain in full, completed from reference TRBV30 and TRBJ2-3, reads SQTIHQWPATLVQPVGSPLSLECTVEGTSNPNLYWYRQAAGRGLQLLFYSVGIGQISSEVPQNLSASRPQDRQFILSSKKLLLSDSGFYLCAWSVAGAVADTQYFGPGTRLTVL.

This clonotype was counted only a few times. The V call is TRBV7-9, the J call TRBJ2-7; D might be TRBD2 (6 bases). Germline loops: CDR1 SEHNR, CDR2 FQNEAQ (reference sequence). Trimming left V 4 bases short and J 3 bases short, with 19 bases between. The CDR3 is 16 residues long. The CDR3 is CASSSSSSAPFYEQYF. CDR3 sequence (DNA): TGTGCCAGCAGCTCGTCTTCTAGCGCACCCTTCTACGAGCAGTACTTC.